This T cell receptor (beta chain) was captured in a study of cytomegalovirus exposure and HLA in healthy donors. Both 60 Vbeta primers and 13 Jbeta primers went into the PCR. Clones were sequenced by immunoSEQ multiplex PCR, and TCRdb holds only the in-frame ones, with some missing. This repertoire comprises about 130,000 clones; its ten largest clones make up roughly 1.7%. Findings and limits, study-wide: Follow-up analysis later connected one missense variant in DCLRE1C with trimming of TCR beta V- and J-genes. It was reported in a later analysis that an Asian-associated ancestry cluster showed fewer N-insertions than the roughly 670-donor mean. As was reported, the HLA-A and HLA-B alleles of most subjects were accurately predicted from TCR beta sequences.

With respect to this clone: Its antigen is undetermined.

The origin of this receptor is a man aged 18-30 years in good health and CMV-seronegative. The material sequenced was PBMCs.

Written as DNA, the CDR3 is TGTGCCAGCAGCTCAAGGGGCTTCTCAGATACGCAGTATTTT. It is translated as CASSSRGFSDTQYF. V and J are TRBV7-6 and TRBJ2-3; D possibly corresponds to TRBD1 (5 bases). V lost 4 bases and J 4 bases, leaving 12 bases between the germline ends. The CDR3 loop spans 14 amino acids. Per the germline V gene, CDR1 is SGHVS and CDR2 is FNYEAQ.